This entry features one T cell receptor beta chain sequence. A single record per CDR3 protein comes from TCRdb applying MiXCR to the PCR reads. In the table there are more than 85,000 distinct CDR3 sequences, 51% of which are singletons. This record comes from a study of CDR3 diversity in severe acne. The CDR3 loop spans 16 amino acids. CDR1 is SGHDN, CDR2 FVKESK, per germline. V gave up 1 base and J gave up 5 bases, with 18 bases separating them. V gene TRBV14 combines with J gene TRBJ2-7, with D possibly being TRBD2 (5 bases). The origin of this receptor is a male donor with acne. The sequenced material came from blood. The CDR3 nucleotides read TGTGCCAGCAGCCAAGGTTTGGGCGGAACGACTAACGAGCAGTACTTC. Amino acids: CASSQGLGGTTNEQYF. Together with reference TRBV14 and TRBJ2-7, the CDR3 gives the full variable domain: EAGVTQFPSHSVIEKGQTVTLRCDPISGHDNLYWYRRVMGKEIKFLLHFVKESKQDESGMPNNRFLAERTGGTYSTLKVQPAELEDSGVYFCASSQGLGGTTNEQYFGPGTRLTVT.